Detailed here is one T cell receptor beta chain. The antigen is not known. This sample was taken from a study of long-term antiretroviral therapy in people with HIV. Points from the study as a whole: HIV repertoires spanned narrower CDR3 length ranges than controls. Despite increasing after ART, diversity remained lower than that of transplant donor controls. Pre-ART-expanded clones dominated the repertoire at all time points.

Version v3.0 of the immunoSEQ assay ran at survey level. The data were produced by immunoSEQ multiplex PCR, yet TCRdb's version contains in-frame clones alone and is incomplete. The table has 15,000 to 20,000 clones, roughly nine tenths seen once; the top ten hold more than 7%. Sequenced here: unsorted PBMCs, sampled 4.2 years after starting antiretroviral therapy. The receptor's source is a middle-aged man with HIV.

CDR3 loop: CASSLLQGGETQYF. The CDR3 DNA reads as TGTGCCAGCAGCTTGCTCCAGGGCGGAGAGACCCAGTACTTC. V and J are TRBV5-8 and TRBJ2-5; TRBD1 might be the D (5 bases). Trimming took 1 base from V and 4 from J, leaving 11 bases between them. The CDR3 runs to 14 residues. Per germline, CDR1 SGHTS and CDR2 YDEGEE.